One and the same sample provided the 16 T cell receptor beta chains below, sequenced in a study of memory CD4+ T cells and cytomegalovirus serostatus. Single viable CD3+CD4+CD8-CD45RO+ cells were sorted as the memory CD4+ T cells. Produced via immunoSEQ multiplex PCR; TCRdb's table is partial and in-frame only. The sample includes around 32,000 clones, around 76% of them seen just once. The sample taken for sequencing was memory CD4+ T cells from blood. The receptors were gathered from an adult in good health and CMV-seronegative. Some clones in this sample may be carry-over from other donors' samples.

The rearrangement uses TRBV19 and TRBJ1-2, with a tentative D call TRBD1 (5 bases). The CDR3 runs 15 residues. The V end lost 3 bases, the J end lost 1 base, and 12 bases lay between the germline ends. Germline V lookup: CDR1 LNHDA, CDR2 SQIVND (reference sequence). CDR3: CASSMRAGNNYGYTF. CDR3 DNA: TGTGCCAGTAGTATGCGGGCAGGGAATAACTATGGCTACACCTTC.

For the CDR3, the DNA is TGTGCCAGTAGTGAGGTCGGAATCTATGGCTACACCTTC. Translated: CASSEVGIYGYTF. The V gene is TRBV19, the J gene TRBJ1-2; D gene unclear. Germline loops: CDR1 LNHDA, CDR2 SQIVND (reference sequence). The CDR3 covers 13 residues. V dropped 5 bases and J dropped 4 bases, with 11 bases sitting between them.

The chain employs TRBV7-9 and TRBJ1-4; TRBD1 matches 8 bases. Germline trimming cut 4 bases from V and 8 bases from J; bases unmatched to any gene: 9. This CDR3 contains 15 residues. Germline loops: CDR1 SEHNR, CDR2 FQNEAQ (reference sequence). CDR3 in amino acids: CASSSATGVSEKLFF. In DNA form, the CDR3 reads TGTGCCAGCAGCTCAGCGACAGGGGTTAGCGAAAAACTGTTTTTT.

CDR3 nucleotides: TGTGCCAGCAGTAAGTCTGGGGCCAACGTCCTGACTTTC. It is translated as CASSKSGANVLTF. The V and J genes are TRBV6-5 and TRBJ2-6; D is unclear. Germline assignment: CDR1 MNHEY and CDR2 SVGAGI. The CDR3 has 13 residues. V lost 5 bases to trimming and J lost 1 base, with 3 bases between them.

The J gene is TRBJ1-2, the V gene TRBV6-5, with 9 bases matching TRBD1. J was trimmed by 6 bases and V by 0 bases; bases with no gene match: 5. The CDR3 is 15 amino acids. Germline loops: CDR1 MNHEY, CDR2 SVGAGI. The CDR3 region has the DNA TGTGCCAGCAGTTACTCGGGACAGGGAGGAGATGGCTACACCTTC. Amino acid sequence: CASSYSGQGGDGYTF.

The gene calls are TRBV6-6 and TRBJ1-6; weak D call: TRBD1 (5 bases). The CDR3 runs 14 residues. Between the trimmed V and J ends, which lost 3 bases and 7 bases, there was a span of 10 bases. CDR1 is MNHNY, CDR2 SVGAGI, per germline (reference sequence). The CDR3 coding sequence is TGTGCCAGCAGTTATAGGGACGTAAATTCACCCCTCCACTTT. Translating it yields CASSYRDVNSPLHF.

The chain couples TRBV5-1 to TRBJ2-7, with 7 positions matching TRBD1. The germline gives CDR1 SGHRS, CDR2 YFSETQ. CDR3 length: 14 amino acids. The J segment lost 6 bases and the V segment lost 4 bases, leaving 10 bases of the junction unmatched. For the CDR3, the DNA is TGCGCCAGCAGCGTAGTAAGGACAGGCGGCGAGCAGTACTTC. It specifies CASSVVRTGGEQYF.

This clone was observed a handful of times. V usage is TRBV28 and J usage is TRBJ1-4; D is unclear. The germline V gene encodes CDR1 MDHEN and CDR2 SYDVKM. This CDR3 is 15 amino acids long. Trimming removed 1 base at V and 6 bases at J, with 12 bases between. As DNA, the CDR3 is TGTGCCAGCAGTTTATTGACGGGGATTTATGAAAAACTGTTTTTT. Translated: CASSLLTGIYEKLFF. Looking up the rest from reference TRBV28 and TRBJ1-4 gives the full variable domain: DVKVTQSSRYLVKRTGEKVFLECVQDMDHENMFWYRQDPGLGLRLIYFSYDVKMKEKGDIPEGYSVSREKKERFSLILESASTNQTSMYLCASSLLTGIYEKLFFGSGTQLSVL.

This clone has a single count. The rearrangement joins TRBV28 to TRBJ2-3, with 11 positions matching TRBD1. V shed 2 bases, J shed 4 bases, and the junction held 2 bases outside the gene matches. The CDR3 sequence is 15 residues long. CDR1 is MDHEN and CDR2 is SYDVKM in the germline V gene. The CDR3 region is CASSLRTGGPDTQYF. CDR3 coding DNA: TGTGCCAGCAGTTTAAGGACAGGGGGCCCAGATACGCAGTATTTT.

Here the CDR3 DNA reads TGTGCCAGTAGTAACCGGGACAGGGGCTACACCTTC. It yields the protein CASSNRDRGYTF. This chain connects TRBV19 to TRBJ1-2; 8 positions match TRBD1. CDR1 and CDR2 (germline): LNHDA, SQIVND (reference sequence). Trimming cost V 4 bases and J 8 bases; bases outside gene matches: 3. The CDR3 covers 12 residues.

This chain uses TRBV4-3 with TRBJ2-1; D may be TRBD1 (6 bases). The germline V and J ends were trimmed by 4 bases and 4 bases, with 14 bases remaining between them. CDR1 and CDR2 (germline): LGHNA, YSLEER. This CDR3 has 15 amino acids. CDR3 sequence: CASSPGAARYNEQFF. CDR3 nucleotide sequence: TGCGCCAGCAGCCCAGGGGCAGCGCGGTACAATGAGCAGTTCTTC.

This chain links TRBV19 with TRBJ2-5; no reliable D call. CDR3 length: 15 amino acids. Germline lookup yields CDR1 LNHDA and CDR2 SQIVND (reference sequence). V lost 3 bases to trimming and J lost 5 bases, with 16 bases between them. This CDR3 is CASSIMGLNGETQYF. As DNA, the CDR3 is TGTGCCAGTAGTATCATGGGCTTGAACGGGGAGACCCAGTACTTC.

The chain recombines TRBV7-8 with TRBJ2-2, with D unresolved. Germline V gene sequence: CDR1 SGHVS, CDR2 FQNEAQ. V was clipped by 4 bases and J by 0 bases, with 6 bases between them. This CDR3 contains 14 residues. The CDR3 nucleotides are TGTGCCAGCAGCTGGTTCGCGAACACCGGGGAGCTGTTTTTT. This gives the protein CASSWFANTGELFF.

This clone showed up just a few times. The genes are TRBV15 and TRBJ1-1; D remains unclear. This CDR3 has 15 amino acids. Trimming removed 1 base at V and 2 bases at J, with 11 bases between. Germline assignment: CDR1 LNHNV and CDR2 YYDKDF (reference sequence). The CDR3 DNA reads TGTGCCACCAGCAGAGGGGTGGAGGGAAACACTGAAGCTTTCTTT. It yields the protein CATSRGVEGNTEAFF.

This clone was counted a single time. This sequence joins TRBV19 and TRBJ1-1; D possibly corresponds to TRBD1 (6 bases). CDR3 length equals 16 residues. Trimming cost V 3 bases and J 2 bases, with 16 bases left between them. From germline, CDR1 is LNHDA and CDR2 SQIVND (reference sequence). Here the CDR3 reads CASSMLFGQTNTEAFF. CDR3 sequence (DNA): TGTGCCAGTAGTATGCTCTTTGGACAGACCAACACTGAAGCTTTCTTT.

V is TRBV6-1 and J is TRBJ2-7; D gene unclear. V dropped 4 bases and J dropped 2 bases, with 6 bases sitting between them. Germline CDR1 is MNHNS and CDR2 is SASEGT. CDR3 length equals 12 residues. CDR3 bases: TGTGCCAGCAGTGCTACAGCCTACGAGCAGTACTTC. As protein: CASSATAYEQYF.